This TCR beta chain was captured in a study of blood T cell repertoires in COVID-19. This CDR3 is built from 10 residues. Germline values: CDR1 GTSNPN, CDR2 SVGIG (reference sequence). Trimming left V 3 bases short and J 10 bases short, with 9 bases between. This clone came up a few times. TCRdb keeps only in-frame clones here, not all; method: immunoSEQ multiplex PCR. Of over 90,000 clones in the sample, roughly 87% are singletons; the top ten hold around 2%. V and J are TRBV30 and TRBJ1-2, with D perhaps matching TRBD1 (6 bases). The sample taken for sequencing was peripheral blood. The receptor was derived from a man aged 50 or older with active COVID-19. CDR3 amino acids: CAWRKGDYTF. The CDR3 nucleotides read TGTGCCTGGAGAAAGGGGGACTACACCTTC. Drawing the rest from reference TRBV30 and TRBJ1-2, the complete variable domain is SQTIHQWPATLVQPVGSPLSLECTVEGTSNPNLYWYRQAAGRGLQLLFYSVGIGQISSEVPQNLSASRPQDRQFILSSKKLLLSDSGFYLCAWRKGDYTFGSGTRLTVV.